This TCR beta chain came from a study of OX40 agonist ivuxolimab in advanced cancers. Study information: Dose-escalation patients suffered from hepatocellular carcinoma, melanoma, renal cell or head and neck cancer.

Using immunoSEQ multiplex PCR, the repertoire was profiled, and TCRdb retains in-frame clones only, with some absent. The data hold fewer than 25,000 clones, with 75% to 90% observed a single time. The CDR3 has 14 residues. The V segment lost 0 bases and the J segment 11 bases; nucleotides outside the gene matches: 9. Germline CDR1 and CDR2: SGDLS and YYNGEE. This chain links TRBV9 with TRBJ2-5, with 8 bases that match TRBD2. This sequence originates from an adult with an advanced solid tumor such as melanoma, head and neck, liver or kidney cancer. The sequenced sample was CD4+ or CD8+ T cells sorted from blood, obtained in a trial of the OX40 agonist ivuxolimab. The CDR3 spells CASSVDGTSGEQYF. CDR3 coding DNA: TGTGCCAGCAGCGTAGACGGGACTAGTGGTGAGCAGTACTTC.